These T cell receptor beta chains were read from a single sample in a study of T-cell reconstitution after alpha-beta-depleted transplantation in children. TCRdb reprocessed the PCR reads with MiXCR, giving one entry per CDR3 protein. The profile shows 600,000 or so distinct CDR3 sequences, 20% to 25% of them singletons. The source was PBMCs, mostly from graft donor cells, collected 360 days after TCRalphabeta/CD19-depleted stem cell transplant. The receptors come from a boy in the first two years of life who had a stem cell transplant for acute myeloid leukemia, so the T cells may come from the graft donor. Both conserved end residues are part of each CDR3. The order of the fields is V gene, D gene, J gene, clone size, CDR3 protein, CDR3 DNA. D genes are given only for firm matches. Some rows mark clone size as missing; the rest say once, few, many or name a class of expanded clone.

V: TRBV4-1; D: TRBD1; J: TRBJ2-1; size: -; CDR3: CASSFGQGWDEQFF; DNA: TGCGCCAGCAGCTTCGGACAGGGTTGGGATGAGCAGTTCTTC
V: TRBV12-3/TRBV12-4; D: -; J: TRBJ2-1; size: many; CDR3: CASSLEGGYNEQFF; DNA: TGTGCCAGCAGTTTAGAGGGGGGCTACAATGAGCAGTTCTTC
V: TRBV28; D: -; J: TRBJ1-4; size: many; CDR3: CASRGRLNEKLFF; DNA: TGTGCCAGCCGAGGCCGACTGAATGAAAAACTGTTTTTT
V: TRBV5-4; D: TRBD2; J: TRBJ2-7; size: -; CDR3: CASSSGGAGSSYEQYF; DNA: TGTGCCAGCAGCTCCGGCGGAGCGGGGAGCTCCTACGAGCAGTACTTC
V: TRBV20-1; D: -; J: TRBJ1-2; size: few; CDR3: CSARRGVDGYTF; DNA: TGCAGTGCTAGAAGGGGGGTCGATGGCTACACCTTC
V: TRBV5-1; D: -; J: TRBJ1-1; size: -; CDR3: CASSPGGGVDTEAFF; DNA: TGCGCCAGCAGCCCTGGAGGAGGTGTGGACACTGAAGCTTTCTTT
V: TRBV6-2/TRBV6-3; D: TRBD1; J: TRBJ2-1; size: few; CDR3: CASSFDRAGGEQFF; DNA: TGTGCCAGCAGTTTCGACAGGGCTGGAGGAGAGCAGTTCTTC
V: TRBV28; D: -; J: TRBJ2-1; size: many; CDR3: CASSPPTLGGQFF; DNA: TGTGCCAGCAGTCCCCCCACCCTCGGGGGGCAGTTCTTC
V: TRBV7-6; D: TRBD1; J: TRBJ1-6; size: -; CDR3: CASSLAQGAKSPLHF; DNA: TGTGCCAGCAGCTTAGCACAGGGGGCGAAATCACCCCTCCACTTT
V: TRBV29-1; D: -; J: TRBJ1-1; size: -; CDR3: CSVGQNTEAYF; DNA: TGCAGCGTTGGGCAGAACACTGAAGCTTACTTT
V: TRBV12-3/TRBV12-4; D: -; J: TRBJ2-5; size: many; CDR3: CASSPRGGLETQYF; DNA: TGTGCCAGCAGTCCTAGGGGGGGGCTTGAGACCCAGTACTTC
V: TRBV29-1; D: -; J: TRBJ1-2; size: few; CDR3: CSVVPRQANYGYTF; DNA: TGCAGCGTTGTCCCTCGACAGGCGAACTATGGCTACACCTTC
V: TRBV20-1; D: TRBD1; J: TRBJ2-6; size: few; CDR3: CSARDGTGTFSGANVLTF; DNA: TGCAGTGCTAGAGACGGGACAGGGACTTTCTCTGGGGCCAACGTCCTGACTTTC
V: TRBV5-1; D: TRBD2; J: TRBJ2-7; size: -; CDR3: CASSLERGPYEQYF; DNA: TGCGCCAGCAGCTTGGAGCGGGGGCCATACGAGCAGTACTTC
V: TRBV5-1; D: -; J: TRBJ1-6; size: -; CDR3: CASSLAPGSSYNSPLHF; DNA: TGCGCCAGCAGCTTGGCCCCAGGGAGCTCCTATAATTCACCCCTCCACTTT
V: TRBV7-6; D: TRBD2; J: TRBJ2-5; size: -; CDR3: CASSFWGLAGRRGETQYF; DNA: TGTGCCAGCAGCTTCTGGGGACTAGCGGGGAGAAGGGGAGAGACCCAGTACTTC
V: TRBV10-3; D: -; J: TRBJ2-1; size: -; CDR3: CAISEVTYFYNEQFF; DNA: TGTGCCATCAGTGAGGTGACTTACTTCTACAATGAGCAGTTCTTC
V: TRBV21-1; D: -; J: TRBJ2-5; size: many; CDR3: CASSKRGLPETQYF; DNA: TGTGCCAGCAGCAAACGGGGACTACCAGAGACCCAGTACTTC
V: TRBV20-1; D: TRBD2; J: TRBJ2-5; size: many; CDR3: CSVARFSGGEGETQYF; DNA: TGCAGTGTGGCTCGCTTTAGCGGGGGAGAGGGAGAGACCCAGTACTTC
V: TRBV7-9; D: TRBD1; J: TRBJ1-6; size: -; CDR3: CASSLADRGSSPLHF; DNA: TGTGCCAGCAGCTTAGCGGACAGGGGAAGTTCACCCCTCCACTTT
V: TRBV7-2; D: -; J: TRBJ2-5; size: few; CDR3: CASSLGGRQETQYF; DNA: TGTGCCAGCAGCTTAGGGGGCCGCCAAGAGACCCAGTACTTC
V: TRBV29-1; D: -; J: TRBJ1-3; size: -; CDR3: CSVEIGGWSGNTIYF; DNA: TGCAGCGTTGAGATAGGGGGATGGTCTGGAAACACCATATATTTT
V: TRBV20-1; D: TRBD1; J: TRBJ2-7; size: -; CDR3: CSARGRPRGRYEQYF; DNA: TGCAGTGCTAGAGGGAGGCCCAGGGGGCGCTACGAGCAGTACTTC
V: TRBV29-1; D: -; J: TRBJ1-1; size: -; CDR3: CSVARHGSGQNTEAFF; DNA: TGCAGCGTTGCCCGCCACGGCTCCGGACAGAACACTGAAGCTTTCTTT
V: TRBV10-2; D: -; J: TRBJ2-1; size: -; CDR3: CASSSIYEQFF; DNA: TGCGCCAGCAGTTCGATCTATGAGCAGTTCTTC
V: TRBV7-2; D: TRBD1; J: TRBJ1-1; size: -; CDR3: CASSLALDRATEAFF; DNA: TGTGCCAGCAGCTTAGCTCTGGACAGGGCCACTGAAGCTTTCTTT
V: TRBV6-1; D: TRBD1; J: TRBJ1-2; size: -; CDR3: CASSAQGTGNGYTF; DNA: TGTGCCAGCAGTGCCCAGGGGACAGGGAATGGCTACACCTTC
V: TRBV5-1; D: -; J: TRBJ2-2; size: -; CDR3: CASSLGGLANTGELFF; DNA: TGCGCCAGCAGCTTGGGGGGCCTAGCGAACACCGGGGAGCTGTTTTTT
V: TRBV12-3/TRBV12-4; D: -; J: TRBJ1-5; size: many; CDR3: CASSLADGNNQPQHF; DNA: TGTGCCAGCAGTTTAGCGGACGGGAACAATCAGCCCCAGCATTTT
V: TRBV29-1; D: -; J: TRBJ2-2; size: many; CDR3: CSVADKRNTGELFF; DNA: TGCAGCGTTGCTGACAAACGGAACACCGGGGAGCTGTTTTTT
V: TRBV20-1; D: -; J: TRBJ2-1; size: few; CDR3: CSARDRGREQFF; DNA: TGCAGTGCTAGAGATCGGGGGCGGGAGCAGTTCTTC
V: TRBV7-2; D: -; J: TRBJ2-1; size: -; CDR3: CASSIDTATNFNEQFF; DNA: TGTGCCAGCAGCATAGATACTGCGACTAACTTCAATGAGCAGTTCTTC
V: TRBV11-1; D: TRBD1; J: TRBJ1-5; size: -; CDR3: CASSSSGTALNQPQHF; DNA: TGTGCCAGCAGCTCCTCCGGGACAGCTCTCAATCAGCCCCAGCATTTT
V: TRBV20-1; D: TRBD2; J: TRBJ2-7; size: many; CDR3: CSARDGRGGPDEQYF; DNA: TGCAGTGCTAGAGATGGGCGGGGGGGCCCCGACGAGCAGTACTTC
V: TRBV10-2; D: -; J: TRBJ2-2; size: -; CDR3: CASTIKDRHGELFF; DNA: TGCGCCAGCACCATCAAGGACCGACACGGGGAGCTGTTTTTT
V: TRBV12-3/TRBV12-4; D: TRBD2; J: TRBJ2-1; size: few; CDR3: CASSFPLLSGGDNEQFF; DNA: TGTGCCAGCAGTTTCCCGTTACTTAGCGGGGGGGACAATGAGCAGTTCTTC
V: TRBV20-1; D: -; J: TRBJ2-1; size: -; CDR3: CSAEGGSGGNNEQFF; DNA: TGCAGTGCAGAAGGTGGTTCGGGGGGCAACAATGAGCAGTTCTTC
V: TRBV12-3/TRBV12-4; D: -; J: TRBJ1-4; size: many; CDR3: CASSLDGRGPNEKLFF; DNA: TGTGCCAGCAGTTTAGATGGGCGGGGACCTAATGAAAAACTGTTTTTT
V: TRBV20-1; D: -; J: TRBJ2-4; size: many; CDR3: CSALQIAKNIQYF; DNA: TGCAGTGCCCTACAGATAGCCAAAAACATTCAGTACTTC
V: TRBV20-1; D: TRBD1; J: TRBJ1-1; size: many; CDR3: CSARLGGGIWDTEAFF; DNA: TGCAGTGCTAGGTTAGGAGGGGGCATCTGGGACACTGAAGCTTTCTTT
V: TRBV20-1; D: -; J: TRBJ1-5; size: few; CDR3: CSASIWAWGAQNQPQHF; DNA: TGCAGTGCTAGTATTTGGGCGTGGGGAGCCCAAAATCAGCCCCAGCATTTT
V: TRBV20-1; D: -; J: TRBJ2-1; size: -; CDR3: CSARGDEGLGQFF; DNA: TGCAGTGCTAGAGGGGACGAGGGATTGGGGCAGTTCTTC